This T cell receptor (beta chain) was recovered during a study of CD8+ T cells in alopecia areata. Study-wide findings and caveats: Scalp clonality dropped significantly under tofacitinib, as did expanded CD8+ top-100 clones.

RNA extraction and reverse transcription yielded cDNA as sequencing template. Using immunoSEQ multiplex PCR, the repertoire was profiled, and TCRdb retains in-frame clones only, with some absent. Of approximately 210,000 clones listed, about three fifths were seen once; the top ten hold approximately 3.4%. This clone showed up just once. Its specificity is not known. Treatment of the sample: oral pan-JAK inhibitor, 5-10 mg twice daily. This TCR came from a human donor with alopecia areata. The input for sequencing was CD4+ T cells sorted from blood, taken at week 4, from a patient treated with tofacitinib.

The CDR3 DNA is TGTGCCAGCAGCCCTCGAGGGGCAGATTATTCACCCCTCCACTTT. Protein product: CASSPRGADYSPLHF. The genes are TRBV7-9 and TRBJ1-6, with D possibly TRBD1 on 5 matching bases. Trimming stripped 5 bases from V and 8 bases from J, with 16 bases between. Germline V gene lookup returns CDR1 SEHNR and CDR2 FQNEAQ (reference sequence). This CDR3 comprises 15 residues.